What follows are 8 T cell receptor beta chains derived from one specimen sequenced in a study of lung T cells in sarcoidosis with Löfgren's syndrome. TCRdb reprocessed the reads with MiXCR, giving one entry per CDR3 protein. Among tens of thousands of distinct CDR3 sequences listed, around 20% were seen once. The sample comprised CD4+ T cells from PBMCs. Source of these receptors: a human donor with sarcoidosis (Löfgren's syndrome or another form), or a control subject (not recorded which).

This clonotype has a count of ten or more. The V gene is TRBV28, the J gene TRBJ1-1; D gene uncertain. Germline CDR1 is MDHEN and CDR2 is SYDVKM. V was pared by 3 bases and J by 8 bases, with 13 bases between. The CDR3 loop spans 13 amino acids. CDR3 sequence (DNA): TGTGCCAGCAGTTTCTCAAACAAAGAGGAAGCTTTCTTT. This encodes CASSFSNKEEAFF.

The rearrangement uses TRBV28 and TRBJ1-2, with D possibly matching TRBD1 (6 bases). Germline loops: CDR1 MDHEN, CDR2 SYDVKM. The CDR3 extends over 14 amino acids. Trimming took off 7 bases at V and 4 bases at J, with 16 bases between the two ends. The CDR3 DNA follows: TGTGCCAGCACGCGGGCGGGGGCGACCTATGGCTACACCTTC. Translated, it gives CASTRAGATYGYTF.

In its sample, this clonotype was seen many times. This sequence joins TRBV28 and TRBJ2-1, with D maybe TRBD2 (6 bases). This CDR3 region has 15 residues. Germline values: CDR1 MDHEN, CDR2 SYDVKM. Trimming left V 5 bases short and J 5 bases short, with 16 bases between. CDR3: CASSPGGSADNEQFF. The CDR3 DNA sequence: TGTGCCAGCAGTCCCGGGGGTAGCGCCGACAATGAGCAGTTCTTC.

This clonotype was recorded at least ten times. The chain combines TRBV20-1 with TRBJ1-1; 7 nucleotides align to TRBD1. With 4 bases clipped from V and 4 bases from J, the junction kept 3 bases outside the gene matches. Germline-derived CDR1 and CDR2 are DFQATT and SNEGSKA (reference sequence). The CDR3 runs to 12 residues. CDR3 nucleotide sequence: TGCAGTGCTATAGACAGGGTCACTGAAGCTTTCTTT. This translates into CSAIDRVTEAFF.

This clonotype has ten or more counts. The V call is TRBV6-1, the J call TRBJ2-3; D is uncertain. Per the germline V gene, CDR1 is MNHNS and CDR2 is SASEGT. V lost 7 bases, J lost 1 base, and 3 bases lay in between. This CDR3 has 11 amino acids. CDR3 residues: CASTGTDTQYF. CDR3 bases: TGTGCCAGCACTGGCACAGATACGCAGTATTTT.

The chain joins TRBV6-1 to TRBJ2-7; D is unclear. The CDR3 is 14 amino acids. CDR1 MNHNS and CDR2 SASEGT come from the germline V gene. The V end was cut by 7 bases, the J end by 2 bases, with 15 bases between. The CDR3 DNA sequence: TGTGCCAGCACCCCTACCCAAGGTCCCTACGAGCAGTACGTC. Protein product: CASTPTQGPYEQYV.

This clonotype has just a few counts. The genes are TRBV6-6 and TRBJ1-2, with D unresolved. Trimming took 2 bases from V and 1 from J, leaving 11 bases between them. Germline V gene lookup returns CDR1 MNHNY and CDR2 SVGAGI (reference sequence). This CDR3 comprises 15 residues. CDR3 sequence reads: CASSYGPSRNYGYTF. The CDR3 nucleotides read TGTGCCAGCAGTTACGGCCCGAGTCGTAACTATGGCTACACCTTC.

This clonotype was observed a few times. Written as DNA, the CDR3 is TGTGCCAGCAGCCGTCCTACAATTCTCCGAGAGACCCAGTACTTC. It specifies CASSRPTILRETQYF. The rearrangement links TRBV5-6 to TRBJ2-5; D is ambiguous. The germline CDR1 and CDR2 sequences are SGHDT and YYEEEE. The ends were cut back, 4 bases at V and 4 bases at J, with 17 bases in the middle. The CDR3 is 15 amino acids.